Listed below are T cell receptor beta chains from one sample, sequenced in a study of blood T cells in healthy people across ages. One entry per CDR3 protein, called by TCRdb with MiXCR from the 5' RACE reads. The table lists around 1,000,000 distinct CDR3 sequences, less than 25% of them singletons. In addition, the sample was reused for a study of T cells of mothers and their children.

What was sequenced was blood. The receptors originated from a girl aged 2-15 years in good health. Both conserved end residues are part of each CDR3. D genes are given only for firm matches. For some rows the clone size is stated as once, few or many, or as a class when expanded; others skip it.

>TRBJ2-7|TRBV7-9|few|.
CASSQRDTTYEQYF
TGTGCCAGCAGCCAGAGGGACACCACCTACGAGCAGTACTTC
>TRBJ1-3|TRBV11-2|.|TRBD1
CASSLLKTGGSVEGAFCGNTIYF
TGTGCCAGCAGCTTATTGAAGACAGGCGGTTCGGTGGAGGGGGCTTTTTGTGGAAACACCATATATTTT
>TRBJ2-3|TRBV2|.|.
CASKGGPDTQYF
TGTGCCAGCAAGGGAGGCCCAGATACGCAGTATTTT
>TRBJ2-3|TRBV29-1|few|TRBD2
CSVEGAGGTDTQYF
TGCAGCGTTGAAGGAGCGGGGGGCACAGATACGCAGTATTTT
>TRBJ2-5|TRBV9|.|TRBD2
CASSSSRASGGQETQYF
TGTGCCAGCAGTTCAAGCAGGGCTAGCGGGGGGCAAGAGACCCAGTACTTC
>TRBJ2-5|TRBV6-6|.|.
CASSPATDYLRTQYF
TGTGCCAGCAGCCCCGCGACAGATTATCTTCGGACCCAGTACTTC
>TRBJ1-2|TRBV29-1|.|.
CSVERQADGYTF
TGCAGCGTGGAGCGACAGGCGGATGGCTACACCTTC
>TRBJ2-7|TRBV7-8|.|TRBD2
CASSFLLTSSTIEQYF
TGTGCCAGCAGCTTCCTCTTGACTAGCTCGACTATCGAGCAGTACTTC
>TRBJ1-1|TRBV20-1|few|.
CSALELVGAFF
TGCAGTGCTTTAGAGTTGGTAGGGGCTTTCTTT
>TRBJ2-1|TRBV20-1|.|TRBD1
CSATRDRVGYEQFF
TGCAGTGCTACTCGGGACAGGGTTGGGTATGAGCAGTTCTTC
>TRBJ2-6|TRBV10-3|.|.
CAIGGQDVTGAIVLTF
TGTGCCATCGGGGGGCAGGATGTCACTGGGGCCATCGTCCTGACTTTC
>TRBJ2-5|TRBV3-1|few|TRBD1
CASSRDTGGGETQYF
TGTGCCAGCAGCCGCGACACAGGGGGCGGAGAGACCCAGTACTTC
>TRBJ2-6|TRBV6-1|.|TRBD1
CASSTDRGRGANVLTF
TGTGCCAGCAGCACCGACAGGGGGCGAGGGGCCAACGTCCTGACTTTC
>TRBJ2-1|TRBV3-1|.|TRBD2
CASSPMIAGGLQFF
TGTGCCAGCAGCCCCATGATAGCGGGAGGTCTACAGTTCTTC
>TRBJ2-7|TRBV7-9|few|TRBD2
CASSSTSGLGREQYF
TGTGCCAGCAGCTCGACTAGCGGCCTTGGTCGGGAGCAGTACTTC
>TRBJ2-7|TRBV4-2|.|.
CASSQEGRSKVQYF
TGTGCCAGCAGCCAAGAGGGACGAAGCAAGGTGCAGTACTTC
>TRBJ2-5|TRBV29-1|few|.
CSVEGPEGETQYF
TGCAGCGTTGAAGGGCCCGAGGGAGAGACCCAGTACTTC
>TRBJ2-5|TRBV7-9|.|.
CASSLLGPEGETQYF
TGTGCCAGCAGCTTACTCGGGCCAGAGGGCGAGACCCAGTACTTC
>TRBJ1-2|TRBV12-3/TRBV12-4|few|TRBD1
CASRRTGENYGYTF
TGTGCCAGCAGACGGACAGGGGAAAACTATGGCTACACCTTC
>TRBJ1-2|TRBV28|few|.
CASSFERTNNYGYTF
TGTGCCAGCAGTTTTGAGCGAACCAATAACTATGGCTACACCTTC
>TRBJ2-5|TRBV12-3/TRBV12-4|.|TRBD2
CASSSLAGALETQYF
TGTGCCAGCAGTTCACTAGCGGGGGCTTTGGAGACCCAGTACTTC
>TRBJ2-7|TRBV28|few|TRBD1
CASSWDRAHEQYF
TGTGCCAGCAGTTGGGACAGGGCCCACGAGCAGTACTTC